The following is a T cell receptor (beta chain) sequence with its context. Its antigen is unknown. No much larger clone exists at a distance of one base, and base qualities are not known. V ends up 6 bases short and J 0 bases short, with an unmatched junction base count of 2. CDR1 and CDR2 (SNHLY, FYNNEI) derive from the germline V gene. Taken from cysteine to phenylalanine, the CDR3 has 15 residues. Here the CDR3 DNA is all that survives: 45 bases in frame from base 1. Libraries were constructed by the immunoSEQ multiplex PCR assay. The authors' pipeline ran thus. A statistical classification framework was developed to diagnose cytomegalovirus status using the catalog of TCR beta chain sequences. This is the immuneACCESS table as TCRdb keeps it, with only in-frame sequences that have V and J called. A part of the clones is gone; compared with another copy, unresolved V genes explain less than half, and the rest is unexplained. The DNA was the basis for D and trimming; V, J and clone size are from that table. The sample has hundreds of thousands of clones on record, just over 85% of them singletons. The ten largest account for 0.83% of the sample.

Separate from the approximately 700-subject first cohort, the validation cohort of over 90 subjects was the group to which the donors belonged. This sample was included in a study of cytomegalovirus exposure and HLA in healthy donors listed by TCRdb under 2017. Study-level background: According to a later analysis, the 110 or so validation repertoires were produced on the same platform as the approximately 600 repertoires of the first cohort. The study was designed to test whether signatures of past pathogen exposure could be identified by cataloging public T cell receptors. Along with the approximately 670-subject first cohort, a separate validation cohort of over a hundred different subjects was used. To predict cytomegalovirus infection status, the study brought together high-throughput TCR immunosequencing, statistical association of individual TCRs with disease status, and machine learning.

On the study overall, not on this receptor specifically: In the study, some 160 TCR beta chains were listed as associated with cytomegalovirus. In vitro tests confirmed that a few of the cytomegalovirus-associated TCR beta chains recognize cytomegalovirus antigens. It was suggested by the authors that the approach could potentially be generalized to other disease states and immunological phenotypes. Cytomegalovirus status was reported to be diagnosed by the classifier with high specificity and sensitivity in both the original and validation cohorts. All 120 or so repertoires were used to score co-occurrence in the validation cohort in a later analysis, because that analysis had no HLA typing for the cohort. In a later analysis, TCRs clustered in the first cohort were found to also tend to co-occur in the 110 or so validation repertoires, with approximately 93% of cluster scores above 0. Across donors, most TCR sequences were observed very rarely, whereas some public TCRs were present in many individuals.

The chain is made from TRBV2 and TRBJ2-3, with TRBD2 identical over 11 junction bases. Material: PBMCs. This clonotype was sampled from a woman aged 18-30 years in good health and CMV-seronegative. The CDR3 amino acid sequence is: CASSRLAGSTDTQYF. The nucleotides are TGTGCCAGCAGCCGACTAGCGGGGAGCACAGATACGCAGTATTTT.